Sequencing of this TCR beta chain was carried out in a study of T cell repertoires in cytomegalovirus infection. For the study at large: A matching HLA type, together with CMV infection, was signaled by public TCR beta signatures. Overall study results and limits: Within the response measured ex vivo, HLA-C-restricted CMV-specific TCR beta clonotypes were dominant. Accumulated public TCR beta family frequency recognized individuals carrying CMV together with the relevant HLA.

One entry per CDR3 protein, called by TCRdb with MiXCR from the reads. The profile shows hundreds of thousands of distinct CDR3 sequences, 20% to 25% of them singletons. With 5 bases removed from V and 8 bases from J, the gap between germline ends came to 18 bases. In germline, CDR1 is MDHEN, CDR2 SYDVKM. The CDR3 covers 15 residues. As concerns this clonotype: Its antigen is as yet unknown.

Sequencing used CD8+ T cells from PBMCs. This receptor was identified in a human donor in good health (CMV status not recorded). Some clones in this sample may be carry-over from other donors' samples. The rearrangement links TRBV28 to TRBJ1-4; possibly TRBD1 for D (5 bases). DNA for the CDR3: TGTGCCAGCAGTCTAGACAGACGACCTGCAGAAAAACTGTTTTTT. Amino acid sequence: CASSLDRRPAEKLFF.